This T cell receptor beta chain was captured in a study of chemoradiotherapy in HPV16-positive cancers. The study's findings and limits: Non-HPV-specific T cells did not expand in tumors during treatment, whereas candidate HPV-specific clones and E7-related motifs did.

This clone has only one observation. Antigen specificity is unknown. Samples were taken several times over chemoradiotherapy. Only in-frame clones appear in the TCRdb table, and some are missing; sequencing was by immunoSEQ multiplex PCR. The profile shows approximately 23,000 clones, 90% to 95% of them singletons. Germline V gene lookup returns CDR1 SGHRS and CDR2 YFSETQ. This CDR3 has 16 residues. V gave up 1 base and J gave up 0 bases; unmatched junction bases: 6. The material sequenced was blood, taken from a patient who underwent chemoradiotherapy. V is TRBV5-1 and J is TRBJ1-1; 7 nucleotides align to TRBD1. This TCR was recovered from a human donor with HPV-associated anogenital cancer. CDR3 coding DNA: TGCGCCAGCAGCTTGTCCCGGGACAGAATGAACACTGAAGCTTTCTTT. This translates into CASSLSRDRMNTEAFF.